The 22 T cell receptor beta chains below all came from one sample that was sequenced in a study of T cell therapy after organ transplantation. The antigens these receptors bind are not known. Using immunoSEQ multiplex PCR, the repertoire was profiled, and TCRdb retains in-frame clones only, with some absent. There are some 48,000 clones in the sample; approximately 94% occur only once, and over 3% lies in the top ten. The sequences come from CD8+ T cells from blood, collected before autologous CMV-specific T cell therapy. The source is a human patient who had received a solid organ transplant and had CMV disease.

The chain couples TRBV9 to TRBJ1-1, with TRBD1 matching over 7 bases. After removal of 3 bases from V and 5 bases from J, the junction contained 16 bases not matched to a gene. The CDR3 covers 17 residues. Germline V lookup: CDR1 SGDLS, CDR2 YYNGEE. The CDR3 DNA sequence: TGTGCCAGCAGCGCCAACCCCAGACAGGGAGGAGAAACTGAAGCTTTCTTT. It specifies CASSANPRQGGETEAFF.

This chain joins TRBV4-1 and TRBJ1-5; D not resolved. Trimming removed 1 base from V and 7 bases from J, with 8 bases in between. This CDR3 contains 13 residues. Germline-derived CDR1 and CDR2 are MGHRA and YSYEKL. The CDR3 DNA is TGCGCCAGCAGCCAAGGGACCTTCCAGCCCCAGCATTTT. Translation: CASSQGTFQPQHF.

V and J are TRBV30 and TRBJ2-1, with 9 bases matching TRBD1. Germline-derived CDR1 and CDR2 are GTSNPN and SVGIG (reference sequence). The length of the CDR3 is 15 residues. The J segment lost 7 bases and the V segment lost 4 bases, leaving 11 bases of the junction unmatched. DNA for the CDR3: TGTGCCTGGACTGCGGGACAGGGTAGATTGAATGAGCAGTTCTTC. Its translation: CAWTAGQGRLNEQFF.

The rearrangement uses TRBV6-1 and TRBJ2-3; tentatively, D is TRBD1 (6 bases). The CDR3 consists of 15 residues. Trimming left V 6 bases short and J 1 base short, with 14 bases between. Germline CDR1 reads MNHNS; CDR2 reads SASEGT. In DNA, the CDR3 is TGTGCCAGCAGAGACACAGGGTCGGGCACAGATACGCAGTATTTT. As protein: CASRDTGSGTDTQYF.

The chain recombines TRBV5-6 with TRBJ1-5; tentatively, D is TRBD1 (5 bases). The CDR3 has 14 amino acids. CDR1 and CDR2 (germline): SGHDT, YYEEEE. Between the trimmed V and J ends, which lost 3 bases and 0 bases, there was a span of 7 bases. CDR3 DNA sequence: TGTGCCAGCAGCTCGGGACTTAGCAATCAGCCCCAGCATTTT. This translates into CASSSGLSNQPQHF.

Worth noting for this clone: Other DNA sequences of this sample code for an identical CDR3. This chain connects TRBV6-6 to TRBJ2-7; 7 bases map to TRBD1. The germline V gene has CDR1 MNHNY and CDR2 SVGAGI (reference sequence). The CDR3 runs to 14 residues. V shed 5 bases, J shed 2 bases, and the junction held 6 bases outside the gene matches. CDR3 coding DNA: TGTGCCAGCAGTCCAGGGGGTTCGACCTACGAGCAGTACTTC. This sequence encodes CASSPGGSTYEQYF.

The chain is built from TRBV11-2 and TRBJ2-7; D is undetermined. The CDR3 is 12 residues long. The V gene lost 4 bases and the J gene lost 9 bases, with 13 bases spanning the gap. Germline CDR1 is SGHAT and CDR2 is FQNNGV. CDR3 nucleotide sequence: TGTGCCAGCAGCTCACGTGACCTCGGGCAGTACTTC. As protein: CASSSRDLGQYF.

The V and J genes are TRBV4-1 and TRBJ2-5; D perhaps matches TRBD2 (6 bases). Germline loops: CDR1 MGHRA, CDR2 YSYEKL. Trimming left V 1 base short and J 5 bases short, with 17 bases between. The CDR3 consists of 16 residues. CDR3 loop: CASSQGPGRAGETQYF. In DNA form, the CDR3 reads TGCGCCAGCAGCCAAGGACCGGGCAGGGCGGGGGAGACCCAGTACTTC.

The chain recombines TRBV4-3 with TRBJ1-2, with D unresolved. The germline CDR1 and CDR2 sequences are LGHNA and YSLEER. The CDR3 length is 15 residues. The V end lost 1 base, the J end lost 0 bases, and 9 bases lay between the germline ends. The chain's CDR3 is CASSQGRISNYGYTF. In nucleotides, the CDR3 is TGCGCCAGCAGCCAAGGACGGATTTCTAACTATGGCTACACCTTC.

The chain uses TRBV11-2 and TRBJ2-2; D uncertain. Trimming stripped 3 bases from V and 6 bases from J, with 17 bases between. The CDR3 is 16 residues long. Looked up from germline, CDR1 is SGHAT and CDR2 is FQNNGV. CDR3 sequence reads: CASSFSGLPTSGELFF. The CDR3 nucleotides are TGTGCCAGCAGCTTCTCCGGGTTACCGACGTCCGGGGAGCTGTTTTTT.

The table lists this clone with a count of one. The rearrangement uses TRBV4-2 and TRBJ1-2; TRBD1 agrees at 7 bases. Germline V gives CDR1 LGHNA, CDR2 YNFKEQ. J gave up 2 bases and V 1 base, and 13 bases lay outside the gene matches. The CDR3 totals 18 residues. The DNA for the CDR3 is TGTGCCAGCAGCCAAGTAATTATTACAGGGGATTTCAACTATGGCTACACCTTC. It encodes CASSQVIITGDFNYGYTF.

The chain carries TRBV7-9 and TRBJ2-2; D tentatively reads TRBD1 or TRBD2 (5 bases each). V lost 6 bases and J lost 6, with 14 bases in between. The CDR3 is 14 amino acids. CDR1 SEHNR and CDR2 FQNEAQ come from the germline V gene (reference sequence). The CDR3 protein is CASSSMGVAGELFF. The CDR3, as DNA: TGTGCCAGCAGTTCAATGGGGGTTGCCGGGGAGCTGTTTTTT. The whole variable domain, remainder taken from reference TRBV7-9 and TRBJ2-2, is DTGVSQNPRHKITKRGQNVTFRCDPISEHNRLYWYRQTLGQGPEFLTYFQNEAQLEKSRLLSDRFSAERPKGSFSTLEIQRTEQGDSAMYLCASSSMGVAGELFFGEGSRLTVL.

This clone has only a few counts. CDR3 DNA: TGTGCCAGCAGTGACTCGCCCAACCAGCCCCAGCATTTT. Translation: CASSDSPNQPQHF. This chain joins TRBV6-4 and TRBJ1-5; D is unresolved. Germline CDR1 MRHNA, CDR2 SNTAGT. This CDR3 contains 13 residues. The V end was cut by 0 bases, the J end by 7 bases, with 7 bases between.

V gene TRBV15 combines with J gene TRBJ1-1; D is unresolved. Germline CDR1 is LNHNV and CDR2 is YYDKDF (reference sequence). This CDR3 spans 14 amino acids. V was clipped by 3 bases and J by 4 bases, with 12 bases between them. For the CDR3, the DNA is TGTGCCACCAGCAGGGTCGGAGACGGCACTGAAGCTTTCTTT. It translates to CATSRVGDGTEAFF.

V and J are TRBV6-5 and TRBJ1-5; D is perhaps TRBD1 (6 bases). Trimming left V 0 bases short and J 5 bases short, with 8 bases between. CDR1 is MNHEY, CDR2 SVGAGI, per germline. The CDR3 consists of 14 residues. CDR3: CASSYSEGDQPQHF. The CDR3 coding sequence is TGTGCCAGCAGTTACTCCGAGGGGGATCAGCCCCAGCATTTT.

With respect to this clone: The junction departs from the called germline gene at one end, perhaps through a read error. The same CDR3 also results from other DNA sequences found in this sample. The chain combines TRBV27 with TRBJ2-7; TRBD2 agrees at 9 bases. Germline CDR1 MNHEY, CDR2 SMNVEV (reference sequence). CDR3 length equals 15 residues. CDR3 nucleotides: TGCGCCAGCAAAAACCAAGCGGGGGGACTCTACGAGCAGTACTTC. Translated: CASKNQAGGLYEQYF.

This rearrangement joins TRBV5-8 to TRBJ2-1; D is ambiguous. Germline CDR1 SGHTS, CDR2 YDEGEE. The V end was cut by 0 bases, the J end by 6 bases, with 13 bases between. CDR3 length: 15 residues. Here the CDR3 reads CASSLGIVSSNEQFF. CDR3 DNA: TGTGCCAGCAGCTTGGGGATTGTCAGTTCCAATGAGCAGTTCTTC.

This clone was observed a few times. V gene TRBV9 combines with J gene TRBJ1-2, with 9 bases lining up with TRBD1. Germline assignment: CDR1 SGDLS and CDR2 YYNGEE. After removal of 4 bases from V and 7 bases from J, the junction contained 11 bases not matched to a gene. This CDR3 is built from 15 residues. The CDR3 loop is CASSISGTGLSGYTF. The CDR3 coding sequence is TGTGCCAGCAGCATATCCGGGACAGGGCTTTCTGGCTACACCTTC.

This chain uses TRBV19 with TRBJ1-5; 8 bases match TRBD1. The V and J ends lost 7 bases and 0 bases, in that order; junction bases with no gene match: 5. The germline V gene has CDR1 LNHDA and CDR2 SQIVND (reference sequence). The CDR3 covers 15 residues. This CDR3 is CASNDRGYSNQPQHF. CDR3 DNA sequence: TGTGCCAGTAACGACAGGGGTTATAGCAATCAGCCCCAGCATTTT.

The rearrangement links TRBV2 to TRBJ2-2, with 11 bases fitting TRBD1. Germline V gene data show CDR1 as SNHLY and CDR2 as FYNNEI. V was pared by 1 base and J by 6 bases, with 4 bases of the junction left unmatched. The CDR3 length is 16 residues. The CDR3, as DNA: TGTGCCAGCAGTGAAGGGGACAGGGGGATCGCCGGGGAGCTGTTTTTT. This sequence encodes CASSEGDRGIAGELFF. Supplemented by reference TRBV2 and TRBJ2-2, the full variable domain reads EPEVTQTPSHQVTQMGQEVILRCVPISNHLYFYWYRQILGQKVEFLVSFYNNEISEKSEIFDDQFSVERPDGSNFTLKIRSTKLEDSAMYFCASSEGDRGIAGELFFGEGSRLTVL.

The CDR3: CAAGGSSTGELFF. CDR3 bases: TGTGCCGCGGGCGGGAGTTCCACCGGGGAGCTGTTTTTT. The V gene is TRBV7-7, the J gene TRBJ2-2; 7 bases fit TRBD2. The V gene end was trimmed by 11 bases and the J gene end by 4 bases; junction bases not matched to a gene: 7. The CDR3 runs to 13 residues. The V gene's germline CDR1 is SSHAT and CDR2 FNYEAQ (reference sequence).

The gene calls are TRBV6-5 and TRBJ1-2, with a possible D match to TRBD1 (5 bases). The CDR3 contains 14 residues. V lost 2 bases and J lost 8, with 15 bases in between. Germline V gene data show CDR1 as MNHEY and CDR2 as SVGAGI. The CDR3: CASSYTEKGNGYTF. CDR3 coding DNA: TGTGCCAGCAGTTACACGGAAAAGGGGAACGGCTACACCTTC.